This TCR beta chain emerged from a study of read filtering for tumor transcriptome and immune sequencing. Study information: Transcriptome libraries were built from DNase-treated RNA. Study conclusions and caveats: Sorted CD138-negative bone marrow cells were not purified T cells.

The CDR3 is made up of 15 amino acids. The germline CDR1 and CDR2 sequences are SNHLY and FYNNEI. Molecular barcoded adaptors covering alpha/delta and beta/gamma chains were used on around 370 ng RNA. One entry per CDR3 protein results from TCRdb running MiXCR on the reads. This sample has approximately 62,000 distinct CDR3 sequences, with around a fifth found just once. In the case of this clonotype: What it recognizes is unknown. With a much larger clone just one base away, this may be a read error.

The TCR sequence derives from a donor aged 40 or older with multiple myeloma. V and J are TRBV2 and TRBJ2-3, with 7 nucleotides matching TRBD2. Specimen: a population of CD138-negative cells sorted from bone marrow. In DNA form, the CDR3 reads TGTGCCAGCACCGAGACTAGCCGAAGCACAGATACGCAGTGTTTT. Its translation is CASTETSRSTDTQCF.